What follows are 24 T cell receptor beta chains derived from one specimen sequenced in a study of tumor T cells in aggressive B-cell lymphoma. Method: immunoSEQ multiplex PCR; TCRdb's copy keeps in-frame clones and lacks some. The sample has fewer than 3,000 clones, about 82% seen once. The source material was tumor tissue. The receptors here all came from an adult with diffuse large B cell lymphoma. Some clones in this sample may be carry-over from other donors' samples.

The V gene is TRBV5-1, the J gene TRBJ2-2, with D possibly being TRBD1 (6 bases). Germline V lookup: CDR1 SGHRS, CDR2 YFSETQ. This CDR3 has 15 residues. With 4 bases removed from V and 1 base from J, the gap between germline ends came to 11 bases. The CDR3 bases are TGCGCCAGCAGCCTAATCAGGGGGAACACCGGGGAGCTGTTTTTT. Its protein is CASSLIRGNTGELFF.

J is TRBJ2-7 and V is TRBV6-5, with TRBD2 as a possible D gene (5 bases). V was clipped by 0 bases and J by 3 bases, with 9 bases between them. CDR1 and CDR2 (germline): MNHEY, SVGAGI. The CDR3 has 14 residues. The CDR3 here is CASSYSRGGYEQYF. The DNA for the CDR3 is TGTGCCAGCAGTTACTCGAGAGGAGGCTACGAGCAGTACTTC.

This rearrangement joins TRBV30 to TRBJ2-3, with a weak D call TRBD2 (6 bases). Germline-derived CDR1 and CDR2 are GTSNPN and SVGIG (reference sequence). V was cut by 1 base and J by 2 bases, with 10 bases left in between. CDR3 size: 14 residues. The CDR3 DNA follows: TGTGCCTGGAGTGAACGGGGGACCACAGATACGCAGTATTTT. Translated: CAWSERGTTDTQYF. The full variable domain, in which reference TRBV30 and TRBJ2-3 provide the parts outside the CDR3, is SQTIHQWPATLVQPVGSPLSLECTVEGTSNPNLYWYRQAAGRGLQLLFYSVGIGQISSEVPQNLSASRPQDRQFILSSKKLLLSDSGFYLCAWSERGTTDTQYFGPGTRLTVL.

The chain is built from TRBV5-4 and TRBJ2-3, with 8 bases matching TRBD1. The V gene's germline CDR1 is SGHNT and CDR2 YYREEE (reference sequence). This CDR3 comprises 13 residues. With V trimmed by 7 bases and J by 2 bases, 3 bases remained unmatched. This chain's CDR3 is CASAGQDTDTQYF. CDR3 nucleotide sequence: TGTGCCAGCGCGGGACAGGACACAGATACGCAGTATTTT.

CDR3 in DNA: TGTGCCAGCAGCTTAGCAGCGGGAGTGAAGGAGACCCAGTACTTC. It is translated as CASSLAAGVKETQYF. The J gene is TRBJ2-5, the V gene TRBV7-9; 8 bases agree with TRBD2. The CDR3 extends over 15 amino acids. The germline gives CDR1 SEHNR, CDR2 FQNEAQ (reference sequence). Unmatched junction bases numbered 5, after V lost 0 bases and J lost 5 bases.

The CDR3 DNA reads TGTGCCATCAGGACCCCGGGGACTGAAGCTTTCTTT. Its protein product is CAIRTPGTEAFF. The V and J genes are TRBV10-3 and TRBJ1-1; D ambiguous. V gave up 6 bases and J gave up 5 bases, with 10 bases separating them. The CDR3 has 12 residues. Germline assignment: CDR1 ENHRY and CDR2 SYGVKD.

This chain joins TRBV27 and TRBJ2-7, with a tentative D call TRBD1 (6 bases). The germline gives CDR1 MNHEY, CDR2 SMNVEV (reference sequence). This CDR3 is built from 15 residues. V lost 3 bases to trimming and J lost 5 bases, with 17 bases between them. DNA of the CDR3: TGTGCCAGCAGTTTTGGTACAGGGCGGAGCCACGAGCAGTACTTC. Residues: CASSFGTGRSHEQYF.

This rearrangement joins TRBV6-5 to TRBJ2-1; 12 nucleotides line up with TRBD2. V was clipped by 5 bases and J by 4 bases; unmatched bases: 3. The V gene's germline CDR1 is MNHEY and CDR2 SVGAGI. This CDR3 is 15 amino acids long. The CDR3 loop reads CASSGLAGRYNEQFF. The CDR3 nucleotides read TGTGCCAGCAGTGGACTAGCGGGACGATACAATGAGCAGTTCTTC.

The chain couples TRBV10-3 to TRBJ2-3; D possibly corresponds to TRBD2 (5 bases). Germline V gene lookup returns CDR1 ENHRY and CDR2 SYGVKD. This CDR3 contains 14 residues. With 7 bases removed from V and 2 bases from J, the gap between germline ends came to 13 bases. This CDR3 reads CAITGPTITDTQYF. CDR3 DNA sequence: TGTGCCATCACTGGACCGACTATCACAGATACGCAGTATTTT.

V usage is TRBV5-1 and J usage is TRBJ2-7; 11 nucleotides agree with TRBD2. The junction had 4 bases not matched to a gene; V was cut back by 4 bases and J by 1 base. This CDR3 comprises 15 residues. CDR1 is SGHRS and CDR2 is YFSETQ in the germline V gene. The CDR3 region has the DNA TGCGCCAGCAGCAGAGGGACTAGCGGATCCTACGAGCAGTACGTC. Translation gives CASSRGTSGSYEQYV.

The rearrangement joins TRBV5-8 to TRBJ2-1, with 8 bases fitting TRBD2. The CDR3 length is 13 residues. The trim removed 7 bases at V and 3 bases at J, leaving 3 bases unmatched. Germline V gene data show CDR1 as SGHTS and CDR2 as YDEGEE. The CDR3, as DNA: TGTGCCAGCTTGCTAGCGGGCTACAATGAGCAGTTCTTC. It yields the protein CASLLAGYNEQFF.

This clone was seen a single time. The chain has TRBV19 and TRBJ1-2, with D hard to call. Germline values: CDR1 LNHDA, CDR2 SQIVND (reference sequence). V was clipped by 1 base and J by 4 bases, with 7 bases between them. The length of the CDR3 is 13 residues. CDR3 region: CASSIGRSYGYTF. DNA for the CDR3: TGTGCCAGTAGTATAGGCAGATCCTATGGCTACACCTTC.

V usage is TRBV2 and J usage is TRBJ2-2; 11 bases are shared with TRBD2. V trimming: 6 bases; J trimming: 6 bases; junction bases outside the gene matches: 9. This CDR3 comprises 16 residues. Germline assignment: CDR1 SNHLY and CDR2 FYNNEI. Written as DNA, the CDR3 is TGTGCCAGCAGGCCCAATAGCGGGAGGGGCTCCGGGGAGCTGTTTTTT. Translation gives CASRPNSGRGSGELFF.

The chain employs TRBV10-3 and TRBJ2-7; 12 bases agree with TRBD2. The CDR3 runs to 13 residues. The ends lost 8 bases at V and 5 bases at J; junction bases unmatched: 4. Germline V gives CDR1 ENHRY, CDR2 SYGVKD. The DNA of the CDR3 is TGTGCCATCCGGACTAGCGGGAACGACGAGCAGTACTTC. Its translation: CAIRTSGNDEQYF.

The V gene is TRBV19, the J gene TRBJ1-2; D unclear. Germline V gives CDR1 LNHDA, CDR2 SQIVND (reference sequence). The germline V and J ends were trimmed by 4 bases and 7 bases, with 13 bases remaining between them. CDR3 length equals 13 residues. In nucleotides, the CDR3 is TGTGCCAGTAGTAGCCAGCGAGGGAGTGGCTACACCTTC. Translated: CASSSQRGSGYTF.

Regarding this clone: The sample contains more than one DNA sequence encoding this CDR3. The chain links TRBV7-2 to TRBJ2-3; 8 bases map to TRBD2. CDR1 is SGHTA, CDR2 FQGNSA, per germline. The CDR3 is made up of 14 amino acids. The junction had 4 bases not matched to a gene; V was cut back by 1 base and J by 7 bases. The CDR3 DNA reads as TGTGCCAGCAGCTTAGTAGCGGGAAGAAATACGCAGTATTTT. It is translated as CASSLVAGRNTQYF.

V usage is TRBV28 and J usage is TRBJ2-4; a possible D gene is TRBD2 (6 bases). The CDR3 loop spans 14 amino acids. V was shortened by 8 bases and J by 3 bases, with 14 bases between the two germline ends. Germline CDR1 reads MDHEN; CDR2 reads SYDVKM. The CDR3 protein is CASGRGTLKNIQYF. The CDR3 DNA is TGTGCCAGCGGTCGCGGGACCCTCAAAAACATTCAGTACTTC.

Concerning this clone: One end of the junction fails to match germline, which may point to a read error. The chain combines TRBV5-5 with TRBJ2-2; 7 bases are a match to TRBD1. Germline V gene data show CDR1 as SGHKS and CDR2 as YYEKEE (reference sequence). The CDR3 spans 14 residues. The CDR3 protein is CASSPGQPTGELFF. In nucleotides, the CDR3 is TGTGCTAGCAGCCCGGGACAGCCCACCGGGGAGCTGTTTTTT.

The V call is TRBV12-5, the J call TRBJ1-5; the match to TRBD1 covers 7 bases. V shed 0 bases, J shed 4 bases, and the junction held 9 bases outside the gene matches. CDR1 LGHNT and CDR2 FRNRAP come from the germline V gene. The CDR3 is 17 residues long. CDR3 sequence reads: CASGLVRGQGSNQPQHF. The DNA for the CDR3 is TGTGCTAGTGGTTTGGTAAGGGGGCAGGGCTCGAATCAGCCCCAGCATTTT.

This chain joins TRBV7-9 and TRBJ1-2; D not certain. The CDR3 is made up of 14 amino acids. V was trimmed by 3 bases and J by 0 bases, leaving 8 bases between them. CDR1 is SEHNR and CDR2 is FQNEAQ in the germline V gene (reference sequence). CDR3 DNA sequence: TGTGCCAGCAGCTTGGCAGTCGCTAACTATGGCTACACCTTC. Translating gives CASSLAVANYGYTF.

This sequence joins TRBV11-2 and TRBJ2-7; perhaps TRBD2 as D (6 bases). Deletions cut 1 base from V and 7 bases from J, with 14 bases between. CDR1 and CDR2 (germline): SGHAT, FQNNGV. This CDR3 contains 14 residues. The CDR3 nucleotides are TGTGCCAGCAGCTTAGCGGGGGTCTTCGGGGAGCAGTACGTC. Translated, it gives CASSLAGVFGEQYV.

This sequence joins TRBV5-8 and TRBJ1-5; tentatively, D is TRBD1 (6 bases). V shed 0 bases and J shed 7 bases, with 14 bases lying between them. Germline loops: CDR1 SGHTS, CDR2 YDEGEE. The CDR3 extends over 15 amino acids. The CDR3 coding sequence is TGTGCCAGCAGCTTGGACAGGGCGGAATACCAGCCCCAGCATTTT. Amino acids: CASSLDRAEYQPQHF.

The rearrangement joins TRBV9 to TRBJ2-1, with 9 bases that match TRBD1. There are 15 residues in the CDR3. V lost 4 bases and J lost 9; bases outside the gene matches: 11. Germline V gene data show CDR1 as SGDLS and CDR2 as YYNGEE. As DNA, the CDR3 is TGTGCCAGCAGCCCCCGGACAGGGGCTAGGGGTGAGCAGTTCTTC. Encoded protein: CASSPRTGARGEQFF.

This chain joins TRBV28 and TRBJ1-2; 8 bases map to TRBD1. Per germline, CDR1 MDHEN and CDR2 SYDVKM. This CDR3 spans 14 amino acids. V lost 8 bases, J lost 2 bases, and 7 bases stayed unmatched. The CDR3 bases are TGTGCCAGCTGGGGGGACAGGACGAACTATGGCTACACCTTC. This translates into CASWGDRTNYGYTF.